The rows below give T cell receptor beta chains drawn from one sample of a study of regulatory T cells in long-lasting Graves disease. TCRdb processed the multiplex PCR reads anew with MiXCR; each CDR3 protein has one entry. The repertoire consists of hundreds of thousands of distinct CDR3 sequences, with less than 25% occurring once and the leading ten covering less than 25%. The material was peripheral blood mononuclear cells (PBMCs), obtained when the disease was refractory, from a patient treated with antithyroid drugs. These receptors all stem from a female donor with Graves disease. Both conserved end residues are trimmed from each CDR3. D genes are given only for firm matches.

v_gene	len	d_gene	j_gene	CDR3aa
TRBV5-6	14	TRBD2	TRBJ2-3	ASSSGVAGVLDTQY
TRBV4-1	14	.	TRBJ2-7	ASSRVPRLDSYEQY
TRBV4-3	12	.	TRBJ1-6	ASKYSLEDSPLH
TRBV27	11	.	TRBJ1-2	ASSRQLNYGYT
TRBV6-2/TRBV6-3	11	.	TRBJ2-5	ASQPSYQETQY
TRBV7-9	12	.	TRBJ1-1	ASSLGGAVSGAF
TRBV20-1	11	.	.	SARGPPQETQY
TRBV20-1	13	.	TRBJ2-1	SALDLGGTYNEQF
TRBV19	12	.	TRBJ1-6	ASSIPGAASPLH
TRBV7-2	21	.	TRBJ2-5	ASSLLWGQGNQVEVGASGTQY
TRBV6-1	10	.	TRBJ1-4	ASSGIGEKLF
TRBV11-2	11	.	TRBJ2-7	ASSFWDSYEQY
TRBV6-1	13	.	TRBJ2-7	ASSEDSYEDYEQY
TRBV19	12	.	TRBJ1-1	ASSPRDTNTEAF